The 19 T cell receptor beta chains below were found in one sample sequenced in a study of glioma-infiltrating T cells after dendritic cell vaccination listed by TCRdb under 2016. The time point label corresponds to: after dendritic cell vaccination, including at tumor progression/relapse. Preparation of the library involved the immunoSEQ multiplex PCR assay. TCRdb re-hosts the immuneACCESS table, in-frame sequences only. Its copies lack some clones; in the studies checked, an unresolved V gene accounts for under half of them, and the cause for the rest is not known. The sample table contains around 60,000 clones; only one count was recorded for more than 75% of them. Approximately 8.9% of the sample is taken by the ten largest. This specimen was blood, taken after dendritic cell vaccination. All receptors derive from a human donor with glioblastoma.

The gene calls are TRBV6-5 and TRBJ1-2, with D tentatively TRBD1 (6 bases). The CDR3 sequence is 12 residues long. Germline CDR1 is MNHEY and CDR2 is SVGAGI. V lost 5 bases to trimming and J lost 6 bases, with 10 bases between them. Here the CDR3 reads CASSDYRDGYTF. The CDR3 DNA reads TGTGCCAGCAGTGACTACAGGGATGGCTACACCTTC.

This sequence joins TRBV11-2 and TRBJ2-7; 9 nucleotides agree with TRBD1. The CDR3 extends over 19 amino acids. V gave up 3 bases and J gave up 0 bases; unmatched junction bases: 15. Germline CDR1 and CDR2: SGHAT and FQNNGV. CDR3 in DNA: TGTGCCAGCAGCTTCCTCCGTTTGCTCGGGACAGGGATCTCCTACGAGCAGTACTTC. This sequence encodes CASSFLRLLGTGISYEQYF.

By proportion, this clone is medium-sized. The chain employs TRBV4-1 and TRBJ1-3; D might be TRBD1 (6 bases). CDR1 and CDR2 from the germline V gene are MGHRA and YSYEKL. Between the trimmed V and J ends, which lost 4 bases and 4 bases, there was a span of 14 bases. The CDR3 loop spans 15 amino acids. CDR3 region: CASSPPQGQGNTIYF. The CDR3 DNA reads TGCGCCAGCAGCCCTCCCCAGGGGCAGGGAAACACCATATATTTT.

The V and J genes are TRBV13 and TRBJ2-3; 7 bases are shared with TRBD2. Trimming at V came to 4 bases and at J to 1 base, leaving 8 bases not matched to a gene. The CDR3 has 16 amino acids. Germline loops: CDR1 PRHDT, CDR2 FYEKMQ (reference sequence). Here the CDR3 DNA reads TGTGCCAGCAGCTCGATCCGGGGGGACGGCACAGATACGCAGTATTTT. It codes for CASSSIRGDGTDTQYF. Based on the CDR3 plus reference TRBV13 and TRBJ2-3, the full variable domain is AAGVIQSPRHLIKEKRETATLKCYPIPRHDTVYWYQQGPGQDPQFLISFYEKMQSDKGSIPDRFSAQQFSDYHSELNMSSLELGDSALYFCASSSIRGDGTDTQYFGPGTRLTVL.

This clone was observed a single time. The chain couples TRBV25-1 to TRBJ1-1; D is unresolved. Germline values: CDR1 MGHDK, CDR2 SYGVNS. Trimming removed 3 bases at V and 0 bases at J, with 5 bases between. There are 13 residues in the CDR3. The DNA for the CDR3 is TGTGCCAGCAGTGACCTTATGAACACTGAAGCTTTCTTT. Translated, it gives CASSDLMNTEAFF.

V is TRBV6-1 and J is TRBJ2-3, with D possibly being TRBD2 (6 bases). Germline lookup yields CDR1 MNHNS and CDR2 SASEGT. The CDR3 is made up of 16 amino acids. Trimming stripped 0 bases from V and 0 bases from J, with 10 bases between. CDR3 sequence reads: CASSEAWRVSTDTQYF. CDR3 coding DNA: TGTGCCAGCAGTGAAGCGTGGAGGGTTAGCACAGATACGCAGTATTTT.

The V call is TRBV30, the J call TRBJ2-3; D is perhaps TRBD2 (7 bases). V was pared by 3 bases and J by 7 bases, with 14 bases between. This CDR3 has 13 residues. In germline, CDR1 is GTSNPN, CDR2 SVGIG (reference sequence). CDR3 loop: CAWRLGGGNTQYF. The CDR3, as DNA: TGTGCCTGGAGGTTGGGAGGGGGGAATACGCAGTATTTT.

V gene TRBV19 combines with J gene TRBJ2-6; the D gene is possibly TRBD1 (6 bases). Germline values: CDR1 LNHDA, CDR2 SQIVND (reference sequence). The ends were cut back, 6 bases at V and 5 bases at J, with 14 bases in the middle. The CDR3 extends over 15 amino acids. In DNA, the CDR3 is TGTGCCAGTAGGCCCGGGACAACGAGGGCCAACGTCCTGACTTTC. Translated: CASRPGTTRANVLTF.

The chain uses TRBV5-4 and TRBJ2-1; D is undetermined. The V and J ends lost 0 bases and 4 bases respectively, with 11 bases between them. The CDR3 covers 15 residues. Germline V gives CDR1 SGHNT, CDR2 YYREEE (reference sequence). The CDR3 DNA reads TGTGCCAGCAGCTTGGATCGCCAGAAGTACAATGAGCAGTTCTTC. Amino acid sequence: CASSLDRQKYNEQFF.

This clone has a handful of counts. The chain combines TRBV7-2 with TRBJ1-3; D unclear. V lost 3 bases, J lost 2 bases, and 8 bases lay in between. The CDR3 sequence is 14 residues long. Per germline, CDR1 SGHTA and CDR2 FQGNSA. The DNA for the CDR3 is TGTGCCAGCAGCTTCAGCGGTGCTGGAAACACCATATATTTT. Translation gives CASSFSGAGNTIYF. Full variable domain (missing parts from reference TRBV7-2 and TRBJ1-3): GAGVSQSPSNKVTEKGKDVELRCDPISGHTALYWYRQSLGQGLEFLIYFQGNSAPDKSGLPSDRFSAERTGGSVSTLTIQRTQQEDSAVYLCASSFSGAGNTIYFGEGSWLTVV.

This rearrangement joins TRBV7-2 to TRBJ2-3; 10 nucleotides align to TRBD2. This CDR3 comprises 16 residues. Germline V gene lookup returns CDR1 SGHTA and CDR2 FQGNSA. The junction had 6 bases not matched to a gene; V was cut back by 5 bases and J by 1 base. The CDR3 reads CASSGLAGVGTDTQYF. DNA for the CDR3: TGTGCCAGCAGCGGGCTAGCGGGGGTGGGCACAGATACGCAGTATTTT.

This chain links TRBV7-8 with TRBJ2-1; D gene uncertain. The V and J ends lost 7 bases and 6 bases respectively, with 10 bases between them. This CDR3 spans 12 amino acids. CDR1 is SGHVS, CDR2 FQNEAQ, per germline. The CDR3, as DNA: TGTGCCAGCAACGCGTTCGGCAATGAGCAGTTCTTC. The encoded protein is CASNAFGNEQFF.

This clone came up once. The rearrangement links TRBV9 to TRBJ2-1; 8 bases match TRBD1. CDR3 size: 14 residues. The V gene end was trimmed by 4 bases and the J gene end by 5 bases; junction bases not matched to a gene: 5. The V gene's germline CDR1 is SGDLS and CDR2 YYNGEE. DNA for the CDR3: TGTGCCAGCAGCTTAGGACAGGGACACAATGAGCAGTTCTTC. As protein: CASSLGQGHNEQFF.

The genes are TRBV6-5 and TRBJ1-6; 9 bases line up with TRBD1. V dropped 5 bases and J dropped 7; count of bases not matched to a gene: 6. CDR1 and CDR2 from the germline V gene are MNHEY and SVGAGI. This CDR3 region has 15 residues. CDR3 DNA sequence: TGTGCCAGCAGTCGGGGGACAGGGAAAAATTCACCCCTCCACTTT. Encoded protein: CASSRGTGKNSPLHF.

This chain uses TRBV27 with TRBJ2-7, with 7 positions matching TRBD1. Trimming cost V 2 bases and J 2 bases; bases outside gene matches: 9. CDR1 MNHEY and CDR2 SMNVEV come from the germline V gene (reference sequence). CDR3 length: 16 residues. Here the CDR3 reads CASSLRVWDSPYEQYF. Here the CDR3 DNA reads TGTGCCAGCAGTTTACGCGTTTGGGACAGTCCCTACGAGCAGTACTTC.

V usage is TRBV5-1 and J usage is TRBJ2-5, with 8 bases lining up with TRBD2. The junction had 15 bases not matched to a gene; V was cut back by 4 bases and J by 4 bases. This CDR3 contains 17 residues. Germline lookup yields CDR1 SGHRS and CDR2 YFSETQ. The CDR3 coding sequence is TGCGCCAGCAGCCCTGGCAGCGGGACTAGGCCCCGAGAGACCCAGTACTTC. This sequence encodes CASSPGSGTRPRETQYF.

This sequence joins TRBV2 and TRBJ2-3; 10 bases match TRBD1. Germline V gene lookup returns CDR1 SNHLY and CDR2 FYNNEI. This CDR3 spans 16 amino acids. V was pared by 1 base and J by 3 bases, with 4 bases of the junction left unmatched. DNA for the CDR3: TGTGCCAGCAGTGAAGGGAGGACAGGGGGAACAGATACGCAGTATTTT. This translates into CASSEGRTGGTDTQYF.

The chain recombines TRBV9 with TRBJ1-2; D is ambiguous. Germline lookup yields CDR1 SGDLS and CDR2 YYNGEE. The CDR3 is made up of 15 amino acids. V gave up 6 bases and J gave up 1 base, with 16 bases separating them. The CDR3 DNA reads TGTGCCAGCACTACGAGCTCATCTATTAACTATGGCTACACCTTC. Its protein product is CASTTSSSINYGYTF.

The chain combines TRBV2 with TRBJ1-5; no clear D gene. The CDR3 contains 13 residues. CDR1 SNHLY and CDR2 FYNNEI come from the germline V gene. V was clipped by 4 bases and J by 3 bases, with 7 bases between them. CDR3 sequence: CASSGSHNQPQHF. CDR3 DNA sequence: TGTGCCAGCAGTGGTAGCCACAATCAGCCCCAGCATTTT.